This TCR beta chain was identified in a study of blood T cell repertoires in COVID-19. For the study at large: Some COVID-19 samples were acute and others convalescent; all came from the United States, Italy and Spain. Nucleic acid was either cDNA or gDNA, and it came from T cells, B-cell-depleted T cells, or PBMCs.

The CDR3 is made up of 15 amino acids. The germline CDR1 and CDR2 sequences are MGHRA and YSYEKL. Trimming took 4 bases from V and 4 from J, leaving 17 bases between them. Original handling: Cell counts per sample came from amplifying reference gene primers. Clones were sequenced by immunoSEQ multiplex PCR, and TCRdb holds only the in-frame ones, with some missing. Clone size and V and J calls were adopted from that table, with D and trimming inferred from the DNA. The repertoire consists of roughly 62,000 clones, with approximately 86% occurring once and the leading ten covering roughly 6.7%. Sequencing was done on a sample of peripheral blood. V usage is TRBV4-1 and J usage is TRBJ2-7; D might be TRBD1 (7 bases). This TCR came from a human donor with active COVID-19. The donor label of this sample is uncertain. The chain's CDR3 is CASSPQGGLNYEQYF. CDR3 DNA sequence: TGCGCCAGCAGCCCGCAGGGGGGACTGAATTACGAGCAGTACTTC.